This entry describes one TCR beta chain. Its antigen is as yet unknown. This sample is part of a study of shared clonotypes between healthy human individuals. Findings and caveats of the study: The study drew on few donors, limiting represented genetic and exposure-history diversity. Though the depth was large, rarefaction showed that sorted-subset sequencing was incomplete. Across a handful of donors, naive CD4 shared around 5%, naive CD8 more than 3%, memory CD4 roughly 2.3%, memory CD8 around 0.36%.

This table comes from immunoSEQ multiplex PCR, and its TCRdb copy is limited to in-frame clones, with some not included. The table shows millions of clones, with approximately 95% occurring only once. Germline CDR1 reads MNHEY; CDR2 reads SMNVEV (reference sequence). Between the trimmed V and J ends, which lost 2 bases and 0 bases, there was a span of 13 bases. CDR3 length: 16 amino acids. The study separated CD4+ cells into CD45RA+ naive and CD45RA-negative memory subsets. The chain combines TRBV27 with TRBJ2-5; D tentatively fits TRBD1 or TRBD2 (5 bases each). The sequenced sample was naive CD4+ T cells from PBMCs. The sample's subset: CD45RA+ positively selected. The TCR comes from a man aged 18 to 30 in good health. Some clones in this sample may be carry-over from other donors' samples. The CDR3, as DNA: TGTGCCAGCAGTTTAGGGACCCTCCAGTACCAAGAGACCCAGTACTTC. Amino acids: CASSLGTLQYQETQYF.